Below are 20 T cell receptor beta chains sequenced from a single sample in a study of cytotoxic CD8 clonotypes in ibrutinib-treated CLL. Measured with immunoSEQ multiplex PCR; TCRdb has only the in-frame clones, and not every one. The sample contains 110,000 to 150,000 clones, about 75% of which appear only once. The source was PBMCs, collected after 24 months of ibrutinib treatment. The receptors originated from a human donor with chronic lymphocytic leukemia.

V usage is TRBV5-1 and J usage is TRBJ1-1; unclear D gene. There are 13 residues in the CDR3. The germline gives CDR1 SGHRS, CDR2 YFSETQ. V was pared by 1 base and J by 3 bases, with 7 bases between. The CDR3 region has the DNA TGCGCCAGCAGCTTGAGGTTTGACACTGAAGCTTTCTTT. It encodes CASSLRFDTEAFF.

The V gene is TRBV7-2, the J gene TRBJ1-2; D is ambiguous. Per the germline V gene, CDR1 is SGHTA and CDR2 is FQGNSA. The V and J ends lost 5 bases and 4 bases respectively, with 14 bases between them. CDR3 size: 14 residues. CDR3 DNA sequence: TGTGCCAGCAGCCCCGACGGACGGGGCTATGGCTACACCTTC. It yields the protein CASSPDGRGYGYTF.

The chain uses TRBV4-3 and TRBJ2-5; D is undetermined. CDR3 length: 14 amino acids. Looked up from germline, CDR1 is LGHNA and CDR2 is YSLEER. V was cut by 0 bases and J by 1 base, with 6 bases left in between. Written as DNA, the CDR3 is TGCGCCAGCAGCCAAGAGGGCAGCCAAGAGACCCAGTACTTC. Amino acid sequence: CASSQEGSQETQYF.

The chain uses TRBV7-3 and TRBJ2-1; D gene uncertain. Per the germline V gene, CDR1 is SGHTA and CDR2 is FQGTGA. V lost 5 bases and J 0 bases, leaving 5 bases between the germline ends. This CDR3 spans 13 amino acids. CDR3 region: CASSPDSYNEQFF. In nucleotides, the CDR3 is TGTGCCAGCAGCCCAGACTCCTACAATGAGCAGTTCTTC.

The V call is TRBV28, the J call TRBJ2-5, with 8 bases fitting TRBD2. Germline V lookup: CDR1 MDHEN, CDR2 SYDVKM. The CDR3 runs to 17 residues. Germline trimming cut 6 bases from V and 5 bases from J; bases unmatched to any gene: 17. As DNA, the CDR3 is TGTGCCAGCAGCCGCCGCGGGGGGACCCTCGGAGGGGAGACCCAGTACTTC. This sequence encodes CASSRRGGTLGGETQYF. Supplemented by reference TRBV28 and TRBJ2-5, the full variable domain reads DVKVTQSSRYLVKRTGEKVFLECVQDMDHENMFWYRQDPGLGLRLIYFSYDVKMKEKGDIPEGYSVSREKKERFSLILESASTNQTSMYLCASSRRGGTLGGETQYFGPGTRLLVL.

The chain carries TRBV28 and TRBJ1-5, with D perhaps matching TRBD1 (6 bases). V was pared by 3 bases and J by 11 bases, with 11 bases between. The CDR3 contains 12 residues. The germline V gene encodes CDR1 MDHEN and CDR2 SYDVKM. As DNA, the CDR3 is TGTGCCAGCAGTTTGGGGGCCCGCTCCCAGCATTTT. Its translation: CASSLGARSQHF.

The chain combines TRBV19 with TRBJ2-1, with 8 bases identical to TRBD1. Germline V gives CDR1 LNHDA, CDR2 SQIVND (reference sequence). CDR3 length: 15 residues. The J segment lost 3 bases and the V segment lost 4 bases, leaving 5 bases of the junction unmatched. CDR3 sequence (DNA): TGTGCCAGTAGTAACGACAGGGGTGGCTACAATGAGCAGTTCTTC. Translating it yields CASSNDRGGYNEQFF.

The rearrangement uses TRBV9 and TRBJ2-1; the D is unclear. The CDR3 consists of 14 residues. From germline, CDR1 is SGDLS and CDR2 YYNGEE. The V gene lost 2 bases and the J gene lost 6 bases, with 12 bases spanning the gap. CDR3 sequence: CASSVSVSPNEQFF. The DNA of the CDR3 is TGTGCCAGCAGCGTTTCGGTTAGCCCCAATGAGCAGTTCTTC.

The chain carries TRBV5-1 and TRBJ1-2, with a possible D match to TRBD1 (5 bases). Between the trimmed V and J ends, which lost 0 bases and 12 bases, there was a span of 12 bases. The CDR3 is 12 amino acids. CDR1 is SGHRS, CDR2 YFSETQ, per germline. CDR3 DNA: TGCGCCAGCAGCTTGGCAGGGCGACTCCACACCTTC. It specifies CASSLAGRLHTF.

The rearrangement joins TRBV11-2 to TRBJ2-5; the D is unclear. Deletions cut 2 bases from V and 4 bases from J, with 17 bases between. The CDR3 has 16 residues. Germline V lookup: CDR1 SGHAT, CDR2 FQNNGV. In DNA, the CDR3 is TGTGCCAGCAGCTTAATCGGCCAAAAAGGGCGAGAGACCCAGTACTTC. The encoded protein is CASSLIGQKGRETQYF.

The J gene is TRBJ2-5, the V gene TRBV6-6; a possible D gene is TRBD2 (5 bases). Germline-derived CDR1 and CDR2 are MNHNY and SVGAGI (reference sequence). The CDR3 has 14 amino acids. V lost 6 bases and J 5 bases, leaving 16 bases between the germline ends. DNA for the CDR3: TGTGCCAGCAGCAACCGCCCCGGCGGGGAGACCCAGTACTTC. This translates into CASSNRPGGETQYF.

This chain uses TRBV10-3 with TRBJ1-5, with a tentative D call TRBD1 (6 bases). The germline V gene has CDR1 ENHRY and CDR2 SYGVKD. The CDR3 extends over 15 amino acids. Trimming removed 2 bases at V and 3 bases at J, with 11 bases between. The DNA for the CDR3 is TGTGCCATCAGTGAGAGGCGACAGGACAATCAGCCCCAGCATTTT. It codes for CAISERRQDNQPQHF.

Points on this clone: Distinct nucleotide sequences in the sample also encode this CDR3. The chain recombines TRBV4-2 with TRBJ1-5, with D tentatively TRBD1 (6 bases). CDR1 and CDR2 (germline): LGHNA, YNFKEQ. V was trimmed by 1 base and J by 5 bases, leaving 15 bases between them. The CDR3 runs to 16 residues. The chain's CDR3 is CASSQGGGAGDQPQHF. In nucleotides, the CDR3 is TGTGCCAGCAGCCAAGGGGGGGGCGCTGGCGATCAGCCCCAGCATTTT.

The chain has TRBV28 and TRBJ2-3, with D uncertain. The germline V and J ends were trimmed by 4 bases and 3 bases, with 5 bases remaining between them. The V gene's germline CDR1 is MDHEN and CDR2 SYDVKM. This CDR3 contains 12 residues. CDR3 sequence reads: CASSSWTDTQYF. As DNA, the CDR3 is TGTGCCAGCAGTTCCTGGACAGATACGCAGTATTTT.

This clone has at least ten counts. V is TRBV30 and J is TRBJ1-2; D not resolved. Trimming pared 3 bases from V and 0 bases from J, leaving 11 bases between. The germline gives CDR1 GTSNPN, CDR2 SVGIG (reference sequence). CDR3 length equals 14 residues. The CDR3 protein is CAWRGLRANYGYTF. The CDR3 DNA reads TGTGCCTGGAGAGGGCTACGAGCTAACTATGGCTACACCTTC. The full variable domain, with the rest looked up from reference TRBV30 and TRBJ1-2, is SQTIHQWPATLVQPVGSPLSLECTVEGTSNPNLYWYRQAAGRGLQLLFYSVGIGQISSEVPQNLSASRPQDRQFILSSKKLLLSDSGFYLCAWRGLRANYGYTFGSGTRLTVV.

This clone was counted a few times. The chain couples TRBV9 to TRBJ1-6, with D hard to call. Trimming left V 3 bases short and J 0 bases short, with 7 bases between. The CDR3 has 15 amino acids. CDR1 and CDR2 (germline): SGDLS, YYNGEE. CDR3 bases: TGTGCCAGCAGCGCGGGGTCCTCCTATAATTCACCCCTCCACTTT. This sequence encodes CASSAGSSYNSPLHF.

This rearrangement joins TRBV18 to TRBJ1-5; no reliable D call. The CDR3 runs to 16 residues. Per the germline V gene, CDR1 is KGHSH and CDR2 is LQKENI. Deletions cut 3 bases from V and 0 bases from J, with 12 bases between. In DNA, the CDR3 is TGTGCCAGCTCACCTACAGTGCCCTATAGCAATCAGCCCCAGCATTTT. This translates into CASSPTVPYSNQPQHF.

This clone occurred once. This rearrangement joins TRBV6-5 to TRBJ2-7; tentatively, D is TRBD1 (7 bases). The CDR3 covers 15 residues. V was cut by 5 bases and J by 7 bases, with 21 bases left in between. Germline loops: CDR1 MNHEY, CDR2 SVGAGI. CDR3: CASSTRTGGGLEQYF. The CDR3 bases are TGTGCCAGCAGTACGCGGACAGGAGGGGGTCTGGAGCAGTACTTC.

This rearrangement joins TRBV29-1 to TRBJ1-2; TRBD1 matches at 10 bases. The germline V gene encodes CDR1 SQVTM and CDR2 ANQGSEA. Trimming took 4 bases from V and 8 from J; bases not matched to a gene: 10. The CDR3 spans 14 residues. CDR3 in amino acids: CSVAPRQGAGGYTF. The CDR3 DNA sequence: TGCAGCGTTGCACCCCGACAGGGGGCGGGGGGCTACACCTTC.

The count of this clone is one. This sequence joins TRBV7-3 and TRBJ2-3; 7 bases are a match to TRBD2. The V gene's germline CDR1 is SGHTA and CDR2 FQGTGA. The CDR3 sequence is 13 residues long. V lost 5 bases, J lost 6 bases, and 5 bases stayed unmatched. The CDR3 reads CASSQRTRDTQYF. DNA of the CDR3: TGTGCCAGCAGCCAAAGGACTAGGGATACGCAGTATTTT.